Listed below are T cell receptor beta chains from one sample, sequenced in a study of blood T cell repertoires in COVID-19. TCRdb keeps only in-frame clones here, not all; method: immunoSEQ multiplex PCR. The data show 250,000 to 300,000 clones, with approximately 90% seen just once and approximately 6.6% held by the top ten. Sample: peripheral blood. These receptors all come from a woman younger than 45 who had recovered from COVID-19. The CDR3 runs from the conserved cysteine through the conserved F or W. Each record gives: D gene, V gene, J gene, clone size, CDR3 protein, CDR3 DNA. A D gene is named only where the DNA matches it firmly. For some rows the clone size is stated as once, few or many, or as a class when expanded; others skip it.

>TRBD1|TRBV4-1|TRBJ2-7|.
CASSQEGQGFNYEQYF
TGCGCCAGCAGCCAGGAGGGACAGGGGTTTAACTACGAGCAGTACTTC
>.|TRBV6-1|TRBJ1-1|.
CASSIQNTEAFF
TGTGCCAGCAGTATACAGAACACTGAAGCTTTCTTT
>.|TRBV2|TRBJ1-2|.
CASSEEFLSIGGGYTF
TGTGCCAGCAGTGAAGAGTTTCTGTCTATTGGGGGCGGCTACACCTTC
>TRBD1|TRBV9|TRBJ2-7|.
CASSALGQGGSYEQYF
TGTGCCAGCAGCGCCCTGGGACAGGGAGGTTCCTACGAGCAGTACTTC
>.|TRBV18|TRBJ2-7|.
CASSPGARTYEQYF
TGTGCCAGCTCACCGGGGGCAAGAACCTACGAGCAGTACTTC
>.|TRBV2|TRBJ2-5|.
CASKAGETQYF
TGTGCCAGCAAGGCGGGAGAGACCCAGTACTTC
>.|TRBV19|TRBJ2-1|.
CASRQGRLSYNEQFF
TGTGCCAGTAGACAGGGACGGCTCTCCTACAATGAGCAGTTCTTC
>TRBD1|TRBV9|TRBJ1-1|.
CASGYRGNTEAFF
TGTGCCAGCGGGTACAGGGGAAACACTGAAGCTTTCTTT
>.|TRBV10-3|TRBJ1-1|.
CAISEGRGNTEAFF
TGTGCCATCAGTGAGGGACGGGGAAACACTGAAGCTTTCTTT
>TRBD2|TRBV6-2/TRBV6-3|TRBJ2-3|.
CASSYNPRDYKSSTDTQYF
TGTGCCAGCAGTTACAACCCCCGGGACTACAAATCTAGCACAGATACGCAGTATTTT
>.|TRBV29-1|TRBJ1-2|.
CSVLIGQGYGYTF
TGCAGCGTGCTGATAGGGCAGGGCTATGGCTACACCTTC
>.|TRBV4-2|TRBJ2-7|.
CASSQDLNGVYEQYF
TGTGCCAGCAGCCAAGATCTGAACGGAGTCTACGAGCAGTACTTC
>.|TRBV2|TRBJ1-5|.
CASRREHQPQHF
TGTGCCAGCAGAAGGGAGCACCAGCCCCAGCATTTT
>.|TRBV30|TRBJ1-2|few
CAWSGQLVRGYTF
TGTGCCTGGAGTGGACAGTTAGTGAGGGGCTACACCTTC
>TRBD1|TRBV2|TRBJ1-2|.
CASGTGFYGYTF
TGTGCCAGCGGGACAGGATTCTATGGCTACACCTTC
>TRBD1|TRBV5-1|TRBJ2-7|.
CASSLVTGAYEQYF
TGCGCCAGCAGCTTGGTGACAGGGGCCTACGAGCAGTACTTC
>.|TRBV6-5|TRBJ1-5|few
CASSSTGYQPQHF
TGTGCCAGCAGCTCAACAGGGTATCAGCCCCAGCATTTT
>.|TRBV10-3|TRBJ1-1|.
CAISEPRTLMNTEAFF
TGTGCCATCAGTGAGCCTCGGACTCTCATGAACACTGAAGCTTTCTTT
>.|TRBV11-2|TRBJ2-4|.
CASRTGEKENIQYF
TGTGCCAGCAGGACAGGCGAGAAAGAAAACATTCAGTACTTC
>.|TRBV19|TRBJ1-1|.
CASSVGQFRNTEAFF
TGTGCCAGTAGTGTCGGACAGTTCAGAAACACTGAAGCTTTCTTT
>.|TRBV3-1/TRBV3-2|TRBJ1-2|.
CASSQDNKHRVRYGYTF
TGTGCCAGCAGCCAAGATAACAAACACCGGGTCCGATATGGCTACACCTTC
>TRBD2|TRBV9|TRBJ2-2|.
CASSVAGGPTGELFF
TGTGCCAGCAGCGTAGCGGGGGGGCCCACCGGGGAGCTGTTTTTT
>.|TRBV5-1|TRBJ1-1|.
CASSLMQGRMNTEAFF
TGCGCCAGCAGCTTGATGCAGGGCCGCATGAACACTGAAGCTTTCTTT
>TRBD1|TRBV10-2|TRBJ1-4|.
CASSPAGQGKATNEKLFF
TGCGCCAGCTCCCCGGCGGGACAGGGAAAAGCAACTAATGAAAAACTGTTTTTT
>.|TRBV7-2|TRBJ1-4|.
CASSLLVREVDEKLFF
TGTGCCAGCAGCCTCCTGGTCAGGGAGGTAGACGAAAAACTGTTTTTT
>TRBD1|TRBV9|TRBJ2-7|.
CASSVWDRGSYEQYF
TGTGCCAGCAGCGTGTGGGACAGGGGGTCTTACGAGCAGTACTTC
>.|TRBV19|TRBJ2-1|once
CASSRQPPQPYNEQFF
TGTGCCAGTAGTAGACAGCCTCCCCAGCCTTACAATGAGCAGTTCTTC
>TRBD2|TRBV3-1/TRBV3-2|TRBJ2-2|.
CASSQDPGLAQNTGELFF
TGTGCCAGCAGCCAAGACCCGGGACTAGCGCAGAACACCGGGGAGCTGTTTTTT
>TRBD2|TRBV6-5|TRBJ2-7|.
CASSYYPTSPDYEQYF
TGTGCCAGCAGTTACTACCCGACTAGCCCGGACTACGAGCAGTACTTC
>.|TRBV7-9|TRBJ1-1|.
CASTELRGAEAFF
TGTGCCAGCACCGAATTACGGGGGGCTGAAGCTTTCTTT
>.|TRBV9|TRBJ1-2|.
CASSVAPGSWYGYTF
TGTGCCAGCAGCGTAGCCCCCGGTAGTTGGTATGGCTACACCTTC
>TRBD1|TRBV29-1|TRBJ2-7|.
CSVEGPTGAYEQYF
TGCAGCGTTGAAGGTCCCACAGGGGCCTACGAGCAGTACTTC
>.|TRBV28|TRBJ1-4|.
CASSTGGSGEKLFF
TGTGCCAGCAGTACCGGGGGGAGTGGTGAAAAACTGTTTTTT
>TRBD1|TRBV7-6|TRBJ2-6|.
CASSLDDRAYSGANVLTF
TGTGCCAGCAGCTTAGACGACAGGGCTTACTCTGGGGCCAACGTCCTGACTTTC
>.|TRBV7-9|TRBJ1-4|once
CASSSQEKLFF
TGTGCCAGCAGCTCCCAAGAAAAACTGTTTTTT
>.|TRBV11-2|TRBJ1-6|.
CASSLQGGLYSPLHF
TGTGCCAGCAGCTTACAGGGCGGCCTATATTCACCCCTCCACTTT
>.|TRBV4-1|TRBJ2-5|.
CASSQVRAETQYF
TGCGCCAGCAGCCAAGTCAGGGCGGAGACCCAGTACTTC
>.|TRBV6-1|TRBJ1-3|.
CASSEGTAQAGNTIYF
TGTGCCAGCAGTGAAGGGACAGCCCAAGCAGGAAACACCATATATTTT
>TRBD1|TRBV7-2|TRBJ2-3|.
CASSNHRGQRGTQYF
TGTGCCAGCAGTAACCACAGGGGCCAGAGGGGTACGCAGTATTTT
>TRBD1|TRBV5-1|TRBJ2-3|.
CASSPVTGSGDTQYF
TGCGCCAGCAGCCCAGTGACAGGGTCGGGCGATACGCAGTATTTT
>TRBD1|TRBV27|TRBJ2-1|.
CASSWTGPTYNEQFF
TGTGCCAGCAGTTGGACAGGTCCTACCTACAATGAGCAGTTCTTC
>.|TRBV4-2|TRBJ1-6|.
CASSGSWARNSPLHF
TGTGCCAGCAGCGGGTCGTGGGCAAGGAATTCACCCCTCCACTTT
>.|TRBV13|TRBJ2-7|.
CASSPRDTSYEQYF
TGTGCCAGCAGCCCCCGGGACACCTCCTACGAGCAGTACTTC
>.|TRBV3-1/TRBV3-2|TRBJ1-1|.
CASSQDETGNTEAFF
TGTGCCAGCAGCCAAGATGAGACGGGGAACACTGAAGCTTTCTTT
>.|TRBV9|TRBJ2-1|.
CASSVGQGSYNEQFF
TGTGCCAGCAGCGTAGGGCAGGGGTCTTACAATGAGCAGTTCTTC
>.|TRBV12-3/TRBV12-4|TRBJ1-2|once
CASSSGRGYTF
TGTGCCAGCAGTTCAGGGCGGGGCTACACCTTC
>.|TRBV19|TRBJ1-2|.
CASSQEELNFYGYTF
TGTGCCAGTAGTCAAGAGGAGCTCAACTTCTATGGCTACACCTTC
>.|TRBV30|TRBJ1-1|many
CAWRKARWPEAFF
TGTGCCTGGAGAAAGGCCAGGTGGCCTGAAGCTTTCTTT
>.|TRBV6-6|TRBJ1-2|.
CASSSTTSPYGYTF
TGTGCCAGCAGTTCCACGACATCGCCCTATGGCTACACCTTC
>TRBD1|TRBV11-2|TRBJ1-2|.
CASSLNRGSFPEGYTF
TGTGCCAGCAGCTTGAACAGGGGGAGCTTTCCAGAGGGCTACACCTTC
>TRBD1|TRBV4-3|TRBJ1-2|.
CASSFGQVPGYTF
TGCGCCAGCAGTTTCGGACAGGTCCCGGGCTACACCTTC
>.|TRBV19|TRBJ2-7|once
CATRSSQGGNEQYF
TGTGCCACCCGATCCTCCCAGGGGGGAAACGAGCAGTACTTC
>.|TRBV28|TRBJ1-2|.
CASSLGGNYGYTF
TGTGCCAGCAGTTTAGGCGGTAACTATGGCTACACCTTC
>TRBD1|TRBV5-1|TRBJ1-1|.
CASSYHLQGARAEAFF
TGCGCCAGCAGCTATCACTTACAGGGGGCCAGGGCTGAAGCTTTCTTT
>.|TRBV5-6|TRBJ1-6|.
CASSTVPSLINSPLHF
TGTGCCAGCAGCACGGTCCCGTCTCTAATTAATTCACCCCTCCACTTT
>.|TRBV19|TRBJ1-4|.
CASSFRGTWTWKEKLFF
TGTGCCAGTAGTTTCAGGGGAACATGGACATGGAAGGAAAAACTGTTTTTT